One sample yielded the 26 T cell receptor beta chains listed below, sequenced in a study of blood T cell repertoires in COVID-19. Libraries were prepared by immunoSEQ multiplex PCR; TCRdb keeps only in-frame clonotypes and omits some of them. In the table there are about 210,000 clones, roughly four fifths of which are singletons. Sequencing input: PBMCs or T cells enriched from blood (not recorded which). The receptors originated from a man aged 40-55 years who had recovered from COVID-19.

The CDR3 region is CASSTTGHEQFF. CDR3 nucleotides: TGTGCCAGCAGTACGACAGGGCATGAGCAGTTCTTC. The chain uses TRBV12-3 or TRBV12-4 and TRBJ2-1; 7 bases line up with TRBD1. The J segment lost 8 bases and the V segment lost 5 bases, leaving 3 bases of the junction unmatched. This CDR3 has 12 amino acids.

V and J are TRBV19 and TRBJ1-4; TRBD1 might be the D (6 bases). The V gene's germline CDR1 is LNHDA and CDR2 SQIVND (reference sequence). The length of the CDR3 is 14 residues. The ends were cut back, 5 bases at V and 8 bases at J, with 15 bases in the middle. This chain's CDR3 is CASSRTQGYEKLFF. Written as DNA, the CDR3 is TGTGCCAGTAGTCGGACTCAGGGGTACGAAAAACTGTTTTTT. Filled out from reference TRBV19 and TRBJ1-4, the complete variable domain reads DGGITQSPKYLFRKEGQNVTLSCEQNLNHDAMYWYRQDPGQGLRLIYYSQIVNDFQKGDIAEGYSVSREKKESFPLTVTSAQKNPTAFYLCASSRTQGYEKLFFGSGTQLSVL.

The chain is built from TRBV19 and TRBJ1-1; a weak D match, TRBD1 (6 bases). Germline values: CDR1 LNHDA, CDR2 SQIVND (reference sequence). The length of the CDR3 is 15 residues. Trimming took off 7 bases at V and 3 bases at J, with 18 bases between the two ends. The CDR3 spells CASTNGGLYYTEAFF. DNA for the CDR3: TGTGCCAGTACCAACGGGGGGCTCTATTACACTGAAGCTTTCTTT.

The J gene is TRBJ1-1, the V gene TRBV5-8; D is ambiguous. Per the germline V gene, CDR1 is SGHTS and CDR2 is YDEGEE. The CDR3 sequence is 15 residues long. The V gene lost 0 bases and the J gene lost 3 bases, with 12 bases spanning the gap. The DNA for the CDR3 is TGTGCCAGCAGCTTGGCCAGAGGCGGCTACACTGAAGCTTTCTTT. Protein: CASSLARGGYTEAFF.

This chain joins TRBV29-1 and TRBJ2-3, with a weak D call TRBD2 (5 bases). V was shortened by 4 bases and J by 6 bases, with 17 bases between the two germline ends. The germline CDR1 and CDR2 sequences are SQVTM and ANQGSEA. This CDR3 is 14 amino acids long. This CDR3 reads CSVVVRSSGDTQYF. The DNA for the CDR3 is TGCAGCGTTGTAGTGAGGTCTTCGGGGGATACGCAGTATTTT.

V and J are TRBV19 and TRBJ1-5; no firm D call. V was cut by 5 bases and J by 0 bases, with 11 bases left in between. The germline V gene encodes CDR1 LNHDA and CDR2 SQIVND (reference sequence). The CDR3 has 15 amino acids. This CDR3 is CASSPLQLSNQPQHF. The CDR3 region has the DNA TGTGCCAGTAGTCCCCTACAGCTTAGCAATCAGCCCCAGCATTTT.

The V gene is TRBV6-5, the J gene TRBJ1-2, with no clear D. Per germline, CDR1 MNHEY and CDR2 SVGAGI. The CDR3 has 13 amino acids. Trimming left V 6 bases short and J 2 bases short, with 10 bases between. CDR3 amino acids: CASSLAGNYGYTF. DNA for the CDR3: TGTGCCAGCAGCCTTGCCGGGAACTATGGCTACACCTTC.

The V gene is TRBV9, the J gene TRBJ2-1, with 12 positions matching TRBD2. CDR1 is SGDLS, CDR2 YYNGEE, per germline. V gave up 4 bases and J gave up 12 bases; unmatched junction bases: 14. The CDR3 runs 16 residues. DNA of the CDR3: TGTGCCAGCAGCCCACCCCCAGGAGCTAGCGGGGGGGCGCAGTTCTTC. Translating it yields CASSPPPGASGGAQFF.

The count of this clone is one. The chain couples TRBV7-3 to TRBJ1-1, with TRBD1 matching over 8 bases. CDR3 length equals 13 residues. CDR1 and CDR2 from the germline V gene are SGHTA and FQGTGA. The ends lost 5 bases at V and 11 bases at J; junction bases unmatched: 10. The DNA for the CDR3 is TGTGCCAGCAGCGTTCGACAGGGGTCGGAGGCTTTCTTT. Residues: CASSVRQGSEAFF. The whole variable domain, filled in from reference TRBV7-3 and TRBJ1-1, reads GAGVSQTPSNKVTEKGKYVELRCDPISGHTALYWYRQSLGQGPEFLIYFQGTGAADDSGLPNDRFFAVRPEGSVSTLKIQRTERGDSAVYLCASSVRQGSEAFFGQGTRLTVV.

This clone was recorded a few times. The junction departs from germline at one end; a sequencing error may be responsible. The V call is TRBV7-8, the J call TRBJ2-3; TRBD2 aligns across 13 bases. Germline loops: CDR1 SGHVS, CDR2 FQNEAQ. The CDR3 consists of 13 residues. The CDR3 region is CASSLVGTSGMGF. In DNA, the CDR3 is TGTGCCAGCAGCTTAGTCGGGACTAGCGGGATGGGTTTT.

This clone was observed a few times. The chain carries TRBV19 and TRBJ2-2, with 9 positions matching TRBD2. V lost 5 bases, J lost 6 bases, and 4 bases stayed unmatched. CDR3 length: 14 amino acids. The germline V gene has CDR1 LNHDA and CDR2 SQIVND (reference sequence). The DNA for the CDR3 is TGTGCCAGTAGTCCTAGCGGGACGGCCGGGGAGCTGTTTTTT. Translating it yields CASSPSGTAGELFF.

Note on this clone: An end of the junction does not agree with germline; a read error may underlie this. The J gene is TRBJ2-7, the V gene TRBV10-1, with a weak D call TRBD2 (5 bases). The CDR3 has 17 residues. From germline, CDR1 is WNHNN and CDR2 SYGVQD (reference sequence). This chain's CDR3 is CASTERGGLKSSYEQYF. The DNA of the CDR3 is TGCGCCAGCACTGAGAGAGGCGGGCTTAAAAGCTCCTACGAGCAGTACTTC.

As DNA, the CDR3 is TGTGCCAGCATTAAGGACAGGAGCTCTGGAAACACCATATATTTT. Its translation is CASIKDRSSGNTIYF. J is TRBJ1-3 and V is TRBV6-5, with 7 bases matching TRBD1. The CDR3 has 15 residues. CDR1 is MNHEY and CDR2 is SVGAGI in the germline V gene. The V and J ends lost 7 bases and 0 bases, in that order; junction bases with no gene match: 6.

The chain is built from TRBV7-8 and TRBJ1-4; maybe TRBD1 (6 bases). V lost 4 bases to trimming and J lost 7 bases, with 16 bases between them. This CDR3 region has 15 residues. The germline CDR1 and CDR2 sequences are SGHVS and FQNEAQ. In nucleotides, the CDR3 is TGTGCCAGCAGCTCCTTCCGGGGACAAGGTGAAAAACTGTTTTTT. Translating it yields CASSSFRGQGEKLFF.

The V gene is TRBV7-9, the J gene TRBJ2-5; TRBD2 matches at 13 bases. This CDR3 has 15 residues. Germline V CDR1 and CDR2: SEHNR, FQNEAQ (reference sequence). V lost 5 bases and J lost 6; bases outside the gene matches: 6. In DNA, the CDR3 is TGTGCCAGCAGCCTGACTAGCGGGGGGTTAAAGACCCAGTACTTC. It encodes CASSLTSGGLKTQYF.

The genes are TRBV20-1 and TRBJ1-1; D unclear. The CDR3 has 11 amino acids. Germline assignment: CDR1 DFQATT and CDR2 SNEGSKA (reference sequence). V was trimmed by 3 bases and J by 5 bases, leaving 7 bases between them. Here the CDR3 DNA reads TGCAGTGCTAGGAGGGAAACTGAAGCTTTCTTT. Translating gives CSARRETEAFF.

The chain employs TRBV27 and TRBJ2-7; 9 bases agree with TRBD1. Looked up from germline, CDR1 is MNHEY and CDR2 is SMNVEV (reference sequence). The ends lost 4 bases at V and 2 bases at J; junction bases unmatched: 12. CDR3 size: 17 residues. DNA for the CDR3: TGTGCCAGCAGTTCCAACCCGGGGACAGGGTACACCTACGAGCAGTACTTC. Protein: CASSSNPGTGYTYEQYF.

In its sample, this clone was seen many times. The V and J genes are TRBV5-6 and TRBJ1-4; D is possibly TRBD1 (5 bases). This CDR3 spans 15 amino acids. The germline gives CDR1 SGHDT, CDR2 YYEEEE. Trimming removed 4 bases from V and 4 bases from J, with 14 bases in between. Written as DNA, the CDR3 is TGTGCCAGCAGCCAAACCCGGGGGGATAATGAAAAACTGTTTTTT. Encoded protein: CASSQTRGDNEKLFF.

The V gene is TRBV5-4, the J gene TRBJ2-7; TRBD2 aligns across 8 bases. Germline V gene lookup returns CDR1 SGHNT and CDR2 YYREEE (reference sequence). J lost 6 bases, V lost 5 bases, and 13 bases had no gene match. This CDR3 has 15 amino acids. The CDR3 region has the DNA TGTGCCAGCAGTATCGGGGGCGGGAGGCCTCGCGAGCAGTACTTC. This encodes CASSIGGGRPREQYF.

This chain uses TRBV15 with TRBJ1-4; D unresolved. The V gene lost 0 bases and the J gene lost 0 bases, with 8 bases spanning the gap. CDR3 length: 16 residues. Germline CDR1 reads LNHNV; CDR2 reads YYDKDF (reference sequence). This CDR3 is CATSRDLASTNEKLFF. The CDR3 DNA is TGTGCCACCAGCAGAGATCTCGCGTCAACTAATGAAAAACTGTTTTTT.

The chain combines TRBV29-1 with TRBJ1-2; the D gene is possibly TRBD1 (6 bases). Trimming pared 7 bases from V and 2 bases from J, leaving 11 bases between. The germline gives CDR1 SQVTM, CDR2 ANQGSEA. The CDR3 has 12 amino acids. CDR3 nucleotides: TGCAGCGCCGGGACAAGGAACTATGGCTACACCTTC. It is translated as CSAGTRNYGYTF.

This clone has only a few counts. This chain joins TRBV12-3 or TRBV12-4 and TRBJ1-2; unclear D gene. V shed 3 bases and J shed 2 bases, with 7 bases lying between them. The CDR3 length is 13 residues. CDR3 protein: CASSFDGNYGYTF. CDR3 coding DNA: TGTGCCAGCAGTTTTGACGGGAACTATGGCTACACCTTC.

The rearrangement uses TRBV5-1 and TRBJ2-1; D remains ambiguous. The CDR3 loop spans 15 amino acids. Germline CDR1 SGHRS, CDR2 YFSETQ. Trimming cost V 7 bases and J 6 bases, with 20 bases left between them. DNA of the CDR3: TGCGCCAGCGGATTAGCAGACCCCTACGGCAATGAGCAGTTCTTC. Its translation: CASGLADPYGNEQFF.

This chain uses TRBV7-3 with TRBJ2-3; 9 nucleotides align to TRBD2. With 2 bases clipped from V and 0 bases from J, the junction kept 9 bases outside the gene matches. The CDR3 has 18 residues. Germline V CDR1 and CDR2: SGHTA, FQGTGA. The CDR3 sequence: CASSLPRISGGSTDTQYF. The DNA for the CDR3 is TGTGCCAGCAGCTTACCCCGGATTAGCGGGGGAAGCACAGATACGCAGTATTTT.

The V call is TRBV3-1 (or the pseudogene TRBV3-2), the J call TRBJ2-3; 8 bases align to TRBD2. V lost 1 base to trimming and J lost 5 bases; unmatched junction nucleotides: 8. This CDR3 contains 16 residues. Germline lookup yields CDR1 LGHDT and CDR2 YNNKEL (reference sequence). The CDR3 coding sequence is TGTGCCAGCAGCCAAGTCCACGGGAGGGTTAGAGATACGCAGTATTTT. Amino acid sequence: CASSQVHGRVRDTQYF.

This chain uses TRBV9 with TRBJ2-2; a weak D match, TRBD1 (5 bases). The ends were cut back, 3 bases at V and 2 bases at J, with 8 bases in the middle. The germline gives CDR1 SGDLS, CDR2 YYNGEE. The length of the CDR3 is 14 residues. The CDR3 is CASSADRNTGELFF. CDR3 sequence (DNA): TGTGCCAGCAGCGCCGACAGAAACACCGGGGAGCTGTTTTTT.